The 5 T cell receptor beta chains listed next were all sequenced from one sample in a study of blood T cell repertoires in COVID-19. The data were produced by immunoSEQ multiplex PCR, yet TCRdb's version contains in-frame clones alone and is incomplete. The sample shows about 320,000 clones, approximately 88% of them seen only once. Sequencing was carried out using peripheral blood. Every receptor here comes from a woman in her 30s with COVID-19, enrolled during active disease.

V usage is TRBV5-4 and J usage is TRBJ1-2, with D unclear. Germline-derived CDR1 and CDR2 are SGHNT and YYREEE (reference sequence). The length of the CDR3 is 15 residues. Trimming stripped 2 bases from V and 3 bases from J, with 14 bases between. The CDR3 is CASSFGEEDYYGYTF. The CDR3, as DNA: TGTGCCAGCAGCTTCGGTGAGGAGGATTACTATGGCTACACCTTC.

In its sample, this clone was seen once. The rearrangement joins TRBV27 to TRBJ1-1; 8 positions match TRBD1. Looked up from germline, CDR1 is MNHEY and CDR2 is SMNVEV (reference sequence). V trimming: 4 bases; J trimming: 0 bases; junction bases outside the gene matches: 4. CDR3 length: 15 amino acids. The CDR3 nucleotides read TGTGCCAGCAGTTCTGGGACAGGAGTGAACACTGAAGCTTTCTTT. It is translated as CASSSGTGVNTEAFF.

The chain uses TRBV18 and TRBJ2-6; TRBD1 aligns across 7 bases. The junction had 2 bases not matched to a gene; V was cut back by 3 bases and J by 3 bases. Germline CDR1 reads KGHSH; CDR2 reads LQKENI. CDR3 size: 15 residues. The CDR3 nucleotides read TGTGCCAGCTCACCCGACAGGGTTGGGGCCAACGTCCTGACTTTC. It specifies CASSPDRVGANVLTF.

The gene calls are TRBV2 and TRBJ1-1; no firm D call. Deletions cut 4 bases from V and 1 base from J, with 19 bases between. The CDR3 sequence is 17 residues long. Germline V CDR1 and CDR2: SNHLY, FYNNEI. In DNA, the CDR3 is TGTGCCAGCAGTGGAGCCAAAAAAAACCTGCGGAACACTGAAGCTTTCTTT. It yields the protein CASSGAKKNLRNTEAFF.

The V call is TRBV30, the J call TRBJ1-6; tentative D call: TRBD1 (5 bases). CDR3 length: 14 amino acids. Germline CDR1 GTSNPN, CDR2 SVGIG (reference sequence). Trimming cost V 2 bases and J 14 bases, with 19 bases left between them. For the CDR3, the DNA is TGTGCCTGGAGTATTTTGGGTCCCGGGGGGTCCCTCCACTTT. Translation gives CAWSILGPGGSLHF.